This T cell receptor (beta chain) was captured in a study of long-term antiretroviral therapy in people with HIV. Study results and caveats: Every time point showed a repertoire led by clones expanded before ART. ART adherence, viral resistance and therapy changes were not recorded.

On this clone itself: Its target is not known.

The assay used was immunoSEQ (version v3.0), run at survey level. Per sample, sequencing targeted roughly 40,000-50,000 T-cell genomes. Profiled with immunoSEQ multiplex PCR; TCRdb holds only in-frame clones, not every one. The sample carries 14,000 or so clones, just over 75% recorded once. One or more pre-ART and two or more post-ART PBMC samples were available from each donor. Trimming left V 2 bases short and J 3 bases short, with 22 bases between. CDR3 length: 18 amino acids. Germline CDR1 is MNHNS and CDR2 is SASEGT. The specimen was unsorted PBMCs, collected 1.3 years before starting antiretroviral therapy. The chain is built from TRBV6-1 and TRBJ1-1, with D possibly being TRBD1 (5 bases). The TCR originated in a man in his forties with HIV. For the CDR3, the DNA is TGTGCCAGCAGTGAATTCCGCGGGGGGTTATTCGGAGACACTGAAGCTTTCTTT. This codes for CASSEFRGGLFGDTEAFF.